The 17 T cell receptor beta chains below come from one sample, sequenced in a study of cytomegalovirus exposure and HLA in healthy donors. In the PCR, 60 Vbeta and 13 Jbeta primers were used. Clones were sequenced by immunoSEQ multiplex PCR, and TCRdb holds only the in-frame ones, with some missing. The data show 55,000 to 80,000 clones, about 74% seen once. Sequenced sample: PBMCs. These TCRs come from a woman aged 25 to 45 in good health and CMV-seropositive.

The chain has TRBV27 and TRBJ2-7; D call uncertain. V shed 6 bases and J shed 0 bases, with 9 bases lying between them. The CDR3 sequence is 13 residues long. Germline-derived CDR1 and CDR2 are MNHEY and SMNVEV (reference sequence). The CDR3 is CASRGLSSYEQYF. The CDR3 region has the DNA TGTGCCAGCAGGGGCCTCAGCTCCTACGAGCAGTACTTC.

This chain joins TRBV5-6 and TRBJ2-5, with a possible D match to TRBD1 (5 bases). In germline, CDR1 is SGHDT, CDR2 YYEEEE. The CDR3 consists of 14 residues. V was shortened by 0 bases and J by 7 bases, with 13 bases between the two germline ends. DNA of the CDR3: TGTGCCAGCAGCTTGGGGATCAGGGATGGGACCCAGTACTTC. It encodes CASSLGIRDGTQYF.

The chain has TRBV11-1 and TRBJ1-1; D remains unclear. Germline V gives CDR1 SGHAT, CDR2 FQDESV (reference sequence). With 2 bases removed from V and 1 base from J, the gap between germline ends came to 17 bases. CDR3 length: 17 residues. This CDR3 is CASSLLTQVRENTEAFF. CDR3 nucleotides: TGTGCCAGCAGCTTATTAACCCAGGTTCGGGAGAACACTGAAGCTTTCTTT. The variable domain in full, with the rest retrieved from reference TRBV11-1 and TRBJ1-1, is EAEVAQSPRYKITEKSQAVAFWCDPISGHATLYWYRQILGQGPELLVQFQDESVVDDSQLPKDRFSAERLKGVDSTLKIQPAELGDSAMYLCASSLLTQVRENTEAFFGQGTRLTVV.

The chain is built from TRBV30 and TRBJ2-1; perhaps TRBD1 as D (6 bases). The CDR3 spans 12 residues. Trimming took 3 bases from V and 8 from J, leaving 11 bases between them. Germline CDR1 is GTSNPN and CDR2 is SVGIG (reference sequence). CDR3 loop: CAWSYTGYEQFF. CDR3 bases: TGTGCCTGGAGCTATACAGGGTATGAGCAGTTCTTC.

This clone has just one count. This chain uses TRBV7-2 with TRBJ2-7, with D possibly being TRBD2 (6 bases). Deletions cut 5 bases from V and 3 bases from J, with 8 bases between. Germline assignment: CDR1 SGHTA and CDR2 FQGNSA. This CDR3 is built from 12 residues. In DNA form, the CDR3 reads TGTGCCAGCAGCCGGGACTTCTACGAGCAGTACTTC. Translated, it gives CASSRDFYEQYF.

The chain carries TRBV5-1 and TRBJ2-7, with 9 bases that match TRBD2. V gave up 0 bases and J gave up 3 bases; unmatched junction bases: 1. The V gene's germline CDR1 is SGHRS and CDR2 YFSETQ. The CDR3 loop spans 14 amino acids. The CDR3 sequence: CASSLGLADYEQYF. CDR3 sequence (DNA): TGCGCCAGCAGCTTGGGACTAGCGGACTACGAGCAGTACTTC.

This chain links TRBV4-3 with TRBJ2-2, with D perhaps TRBD2 (6 bases). The ends were cut back, 4 bases at V and 1 base at J, with 10 bases in the middle. Looked up from germline, CDR1 is LGHNA and CDR2 is YSLEER. This CDR3 is 15 amino acids long. The CDR3 DNA follows: TGCGCCAGCAGCCCGACTAGGGGGAACACCGGGGAGCTGTTTTTT. It yields the protein CASSPTRGNTGELFF.

In its sample, this clone was seen once. The chain recombines TRBV29-1 with TRBJ2-1; 8 positions match TRBD1. The V and J ends lost 5 bases and 4 bases, in that order; junction bases with no gene match: 10. Germline lookup yields CDR1 SQVTM and CDR2 ANQGSEA. The CDR3 consists of 15 residues. For the CDR3, the DNA is TGCAGCGTTTTGTCCCGGACAGGGATTTACAATGAGCAGTTCTTC. Protein: CSVLSRTGIYNEQFF.

This clone appeared once. This sequence joins TRBV7-2 and TRBJ2-5; a weak D match, TRBD2 (7 bases). Germline V lookup: CDR1 SGHTA, CDR2 FQGNSA. Between the trimmed V and J ends, which lost 5 bases and 4 bases, there was a span of 14 bases. This CDR3 is 14 amino acids long. The DNA for the CDR3 is TGTGCCAGCAGCCGGGGAGGGGGAGGAGAGACCCAGTACTTC. Its protein product is CASSRGGGGETQYF.

The gene calls are TRBV28 and TRBJ2-7; D not certain. This CDR3 comprises 14 residues. The V end was cut by 7 bases, the J end by 2 bases, with 15 bases between. From germline, CDR1 is MDHEN and CDR2 SYDVKM. As DNA, the CDR3 is TGTGCCAGCACCTCCCCCGGTCGCACCTACGAGCAGTACTTC. It codes for CASTSPGRTYEQYF.

This chain connects TRBV6-6 to TRBJ2-3, with a tentative D call TRBD2 (6 bases). The CDR3 runs to 11 residues. Germline lookup yields CDR1 MNHNY and CDR2 SVGAGI (reference sequence). The V end was cut by 6 bases, the J end by 6 bases, with 7 bases between. The CDR3 loop reads CASSRGDTQYF. DNA for the CDR3: TGTGCCAGCAGCCGGGGGGATACGCAGTATTTT.

This rearrangement joins TRBV4-1 to TRBJ2-1; 10 bases align to TRBD2. Germline CDR1 and CDR2: MGHRA and YSYEKL. J was trimmed by 7 bases and V by 2 bases; bases with no gene match: 8. This CDR3 contains 16 residues. Here the CDR3 reads CASSQNLAGEYNEQFF. In DNA, the CDR3 is TGCGCCAGCAGCCAAAATCTAGCGGGAGAGTATAATGAGCAGTTCTTC.

The chain links TRBV4-1 to TRBJ2-1, with D possibly matching TRBD1 (5 bases). The CDR3 spans 15 residues. Trimming removed 4 bases at V and 4 bases at J, with 14 bases between. Germline-derived CDR1 and CDR2 are MGHRA and YSYEKL. The chain's CDR3 is CASSLGAFLYNEQFF. CDR3 bases: TGCGCCAGCAGCCTAGGGGCCTTCCTATACAATGAGCAGTTCTTC.

In its sample, this clone was seen a few times. The genes are TRBV30 and TRBJ2-7; 10 bases fit TRBD2. The CDR3 length is 14 residues. The germline gives CDR1 GTSNPN, CDR2 SVGIG (reference sequence). J lost 4 bases, V lost 3 bases, and 6 bases had no gene match. The CDR3 sequence: CAWRASGRVYEQYF. The CDR3, as DNA: TGTGCCTGGAGGGCTAGCGGGAGAGTGTACGAGCAGTACTTC.

The chain has TRBV25-1 and TRBJ2-5, with TRBD1 as a possible D gene (6 bases). Germline V gene lookup returns CDR1 MGHDK and CDR2 SYGVNS. This CDR3 region has 16 residues. With 4 bases removed from V and 4 bases from J, the gap between germline ends came to 19 bases. This CDR3 is CASSALRGSQRETQYF. The CDR3 coding sequence is TGTGCCAGCAGTGCGCTTAGGGGGTCGCAGAGAGAGACCCAGTACTTC. Drawing the rest from reference TRBV25-1 and TRBJ2-5, the complete variable domain is EADIYQTPRYLVIGTGKKITLECSQTMGHDKMYWYQQDPGMELHLIHYSYGVNSTEKGDLSSESTVSRIRTEHFPLTLESARPSHTSQYLCASSALRGSQRETQYFGPGTRLLVL.

This clone was seen only once. The chain links TRBV6-5 to TRBJ1-1, with 8 bases identical to TRBD1. The J segment lost 1 base and the V segment lost 4 bases, leaving 2 bases of the junction unmatched. Germline CDR1 reads MNHEY; CDR2 reads SVGAGI. The length of the CDR3 is 14 residues. CDR3 residues: CASSWDRRNTEAFF. Written as DNA, the CDR3 is TGTGCCAGCAGTTGGGACAGGCGGAACACTGAAGCTTTCTTT.

The gene calls are TRBV2 and TRBJ2-3; 15 nucleotides match TRBD2. Germline V CDR1 and CDR2: SNHLY, FYNNEI. Germline trimming cut 6 bases from V and 4 bases from J; bases unmatched to any gene: 5. The CDR3 loop spans 16 amino acids. The CDR3 DNA reads TGTGCCAGCAGGGTGGGACTAGCGGGAGGCCCAGATACGCAGTATTTT. Protein product: CASRVGLAGGPDTQYF.